The 21 T cell receptor beta chains reported below all come from one sample, sequenced in a study of post-analysis software for immune sequencing data (dated by TCRdb to the mid-2010s). Findings and caveats that apply to the study as a whole: Significantly higher frequencies in patients than in controls were found for about five TRBV segments, including TRBV5-6, TRBV5-1 and TRBV20-1.

To prepare the library, PCR was applied. Instrument used: Illumina HiSeq 2500. To reduce PCR and sequencing biases, unique molecular identifiers were incorporated into the TCR beta cDNA libraries. Using fastp at Q25 and MiXCR, TCRdb reprocessed the public reads and kept productive beta chains. Rows are unified per CDR3 protein, each entry keeping the most common DNA and genes. The sample table shows about 540,000 distinct CDR3 sequences, and under 40% are seen once. Of the sample, around 6.1% falls within the top ten clones. No antigen is known for these receptors. Sequencing used blood. These receptor sequences come from a girl between 2 and 17 years old with multiple sclerosis.

This clonotype showed up just a few times. The chain carries TRBV10-3 and TRBJ2-5; no firm D call. Trimming shortened V by 9 bases and J by 2 bases, and 10 bases separated the two germline ends. This CDR3 is 12 amino acids long. In germline, CDR1 is ENHRY, CDR2 SYGVKD. The DNA for the CDR3 is TGTGCCATTAGTCAGAGACAAGAGACCCAGTACTTC. It yields the protein CAISQRQETQYF.

V gene TRBV5-1 combines with J gene TRBJ1-2, with 8 positions matching TRBD1. Germline-derived CDR1 and CDR2 are SGHRS and YFSETQ. The CDR3 spans 15 residues. Losses at the gene ends were 2 bases for V and 3 bases for J; bases not matched to a gene: 6. Here the CDR3 DNA reads TGCGCCAGCAGCTTCCAGGGGGCAGTAGACTATGGCTACACCTTC. This encodes CASSFQGAVDYGYTF.

This clonotype was counted a few times. The chain has TRBV20-1 and TRBJ2-1, with TRBD2 matching 7 bases. The CDR3 extends over 15 amino acids. Germline V CDR1 and CDR2: DFQATT, SNEGSKA (reference sequence). V lost 1 base, J lost 6 bases, and 9 bases stayed unmatched. The CDR3 loop is CSARAVAGVSNEQFF. CDR3 nucleotides: TGCAGTGCTAGAGCAGTTGCGGGGGTAAGCAATGAGCAGTTCTTC.

J is TRBJ2-5 and V is TRBV20-1; perhaps TRBD2 as D (5 bases). The V end lost 5 bases, the J end lost 1 base, and 11 bases lay between the germline ends. The CDR3 has 13 amino acids. Germline V CDR1 and CDR2: DFQATT, SNEGSKA (reference sequence). CDR3 protein: CSAEGGRQETQYF. The CDR3 bases are TGCAGTGCTGAAGGAGGCCGCCAAGAGACCCAGTACTTC.

The chain couples TRBV20-1 to TRBJ2-1; D might be TRBD2 (5 bases). Trimming took off 7 bases at V and 6 bases at J, with 19 bases between the two ends. Germline V CDR1 and CDR2: DFQATT, SNEGSKA (reference sequence). The CDR3 spans 14 residues. The CDR3, as DNA: TGCAGTGGTGACCGGGAAAGTGCCCCCAATGAGCAGTTCTTC. Translating it yields CSGDRESAPNEQFF.

The CDR3: CSVVRDRAGANVLTF. The CDR3 DNA sequence: TGCAGCGTTGTCCGGGACAGGGCTGGGGCCAACGTCCTGACTTTC. V and J are TRBV29-1 and TRBJ2-6; TRBD1 aligns across 9 bases. Germline V gene sequence: CDR1 SQVTM, CDR2 ANQGSEA. The CDR3 consists of 15 residues. V dropped 4 bases and J dropped 2; count of bases not matched to a gene: 3.

The table lists this clonotype with a few counts. This sequence joins TRBV29-1 and TRBJ1-2; no reliable D call. The CDR3 runs 13 residues. The V gene lost 4 bases and the J gene lost 5 bases, with 14 bases spanning the gap. Germline CDR1 is SQVTM and CDR2 is ANQGSEA. The CDR3 nucleotides read TGCAGCGTTGTGCCCGGGGATGGATATGGCTACACCTTC. Translating it yields CSVVPGDGYGYTF.

This chain joins TRBV2 and TRBJ2-1; maybe TRBD2 (5 bases). Germline V gives CDR1 SNHLY, CDR2 FYNNEI. V was shortened by 3 bases and J by 9 bases, with 12 bases between the two germline ends. The CDR3 is made up of 13 amino acids. CDR3 sequence reads: CASSEIRAGEQFF. Here the CDR3 DNA reads TGTGCCAGCAGTGAGATTAGGGCGGGTGAGCAGTTCTTC.

The CDR3 loop is CASSLGAASSTDTQYF. CDR3 in DNA: TGTGCCAGCAGCTTAGGGGCGGCTAGCAGCACAGATACGCAGTATTTT. This chain joins TRBV11-2 and TRBJ2-3; weak D call: TRBD2 (5 bases). Trimming left V 1 base short and J 0 bases short, with 11 bases between. Germline CDR1 reads SGHAT; CDR2 reads FQNNGV. CDR3 length equals 16 residues.

The chain links TRBV20-1 to TRBJ2-1; TRBD2 agrees at 11 bases. With 2 bases clipped from V and 8 bases from J, the junction kept 5 bases outside the gene matches. The CDR3 totals 14 residues. Germline CDR1 is DFQATT and CDR2 is SNEGSKA (reference sequence). In nucleotides, the CDR3 is TGCAGTGCTAGACTAGCGGGGGGTCGCGATGAGCAGTTCTTC. Amino acids: CSARLAGGRDEQFF.

This clonotype was recorded a few times. This sequence joins TRBV7-6 and TRBJ2-7; 11 bases agree with TRBD1. Germline CDR1 and CDR2: SGHVS and FNYEAQ. CDR3 size: 15 residues. V was pared by 5 bases and J by 5 bases, with 8 bases of the junction left unmatched. The chain's CDR3 is CASSRAGTGGDEQYF. In DNA, the CDR3 is TGTGCCAGCAGCAGAGCCGGGACAGGGGGGGACGAGCAGTACTTC.

The CDR3 sequence: CASSSNRTDTQYF. In DNA, the CDR3 is TGTGCCAGCAGCTCCAATCGCACAGATACGCAGTATTTT. The gene calls are TRBV7-3 and TRBJ2-3, with D uncertain. V gave up 4 bases and J gave up 1 base, with 6 bases separating them. Germline V gives CDR1 SGHTA, CDR2 FQGTGA. CDR3 length equals 13 residues.

The chain links TRBV19 to TRBJ2-1, with 7 bases lining up with TRBD2. Germline V gene lookup returns CDR1 LNHDA and CDR2 SQIVND (reference sequence). V was pared by 7 bases and J by 2 bases, with 8 bases of the junction left unmatched. There are 15 residues in the CDR3. Here the CDR3 reads CASTPSGGTYNEQFF. The CDR3 DNA is TGTGCCAGTACCCCCTCCGGGGGGACCTACAATGAGCAGTTCTTC.

The chain employs TRBV5-1 and TRBJ2-5; D is tentatively TRBD1 or TRBD2 (5 bases each). Per germline, CDR1 SGHRS and CDR2 YFSETQ. The V and J ends lost 4 bases and 1 base respectively, with 14 bases between them. This CDR3 spans 15 amino acids. The CDR3 DNA reads TGCGCCAGCAGCCAACCCGGGACGGTCCAAGAGACCCAGTACTTC. Protein product: CASSQPGTVQETQYF.

This clonotype was seen more than once but under ten times. V is TRBV12-3 or TRBV12-4 and J is TRBJ1-6; D gene uncertain. The CDR3 spans 14 residues. Trimming cost V 2 bases and J 13 bases, with 15 bases left between them. This CDR3 reads CASSLSEAKYPLHF. DNA for the CDR3: TGTGCCAGCAGTTTATCCGAGGCCAAATATCCCCTCCACTTT.

This clonotype showed up just a few times. V usage is TRBV20-1 and J usage is TRBJ2-7, with TRBD2 as a possible D gene (6 bases). CDR3 length equals 13 residues. V was cut by 5 bases and J by 5 bases, with 16 bases left in between. Germline-derived CDR1 and CDR2 are DFQATT and SNEGSKA (reference sequence). In DNA, the CDR3 is TGCAGTGCTTCCGGACTAACTTCGAACGAGCAGTACTTC. Protein sequence: CSASGLTSNEQYF.

The chain carries TRBV12-3 or TRBV12-4 and TRBJ2-3, with 10 bases aligning to TRBD1. The CDR3 sequence is 15 residues long. The trim removed 7 bases at V and 5 bases at J, leaving 9 bases unmatched. CDR3 sequence reads: CASIPGQGPGDTQYF. Here the CDR3 DNA reads TGTGCCAGCATCCCGGGACAGGGGCCCGGAGATACGCAGTATTTT.

This chain joins TRBV10-3 and TRBJ1-1; tentative D call: TRBD1 (6 bases). CDR1 is ENHRY, CDR2 SYGVKD, per germline. The CDR3 is 14 residues long. The germline V and J ends were trimmed by 8 bases and 5 bases, with 18 bases remaining between them. In nucleotides, the CDR3 is TGTGCCATCGCTACCGGGGGGCGTGAGACTGAAGCTTTCTTT. It is translated as CAIATGGRETEAFF.

The V call is TRBV7-2, the J call TRBJ1-4, with 7 bases lining up with TRBD1. The V gene end was trimmed by 5 bases and the J gene end by 5 bases; junction bases not matched to a gene: 8. The CDR3 covers 15 residues. Looked up from germline, CDR1 is SGHTA and CDR2 is FQGNSA. CDR3 sequence reads: CASSDRVASNEKLFF. CDR3 DNA sequence: TGTGCCAGCAGCGACAGGGTGGCCTCAAATGAAAAACTGTTTTTT.

The chain recombines TRBV20-1 with TRBJ2-7, with D possibly being TRBD2 (6 bases). The better agreement between TRBJ2-5 and the DNA end casts doubt on the J call. Germline V gives CDR1 DFQATT, CDR2 SNEGSKA (reference sequence). The CDR3 consists of 13 residues. DNA of the CDR3: TGCAGTGCCCGAGAAGGGACTGGGGAGACCCAGTACTTC. Translating it yields CSAREGTGETQYF.

In its sample, this clonotype was seen a few times. V is TRBV7-9 and J is TRBJ2-5; tentatively, D is TRBD1 or TRBD2 (5 bases each). Trimming pared 1 base from V and 3 bases from J, leaving 12 bases between. Germline V gene data show CDR1 as SEHNR and CDR2 as FQNEAQ (reference sequence). The CDR3 spans 15 residues. CDR3 sequence reads: CASSLGDRRKETQYF. Here the CDR3 DNA reads TGTGCCAGCAGCTTAGGGGACCGCCGAAAAGAGACCCAGTACTTC.